This TCR beta chain was identified in a study of blood T cell repertoires in COVID-19. Produced via immunoSEQ multiplex PCR; TCRdb's table is partial and in-frame only. Of under 200,000 clones listed, roughly 91% are singletons. What was sequenced was peripheral blood. This TCR came from a man aged 18 to 29 with COVID-19, enrolled during active disease.

The CDR3 loop reads CASMGARTGGTEAFF. In nucleotides, the CDR3 is TGTGCCAGTATGGGCGCCCGCACAGGGGGCACTGAAGCTTTCTTT. The chain joins TRBV19 to TRBJ1-1; 8 bases line up with TRBD1. CDR1 is LNHDA and CDR2 is SQIVND in the germline V gene (reference sequence). CDR3 length: 15 amino acids. Trimming removed 7 bases from V and 4 bases from J; junction bases left unmatched: 11.